This T cell receptor (beta chain) appears in the sequencing data of a study of T cell responses to AZD1222 COVID-19 vaccine. Study-level results: CD4 TCRs linked to vaccination spanned spike, dominating at 160-218 and 743-854. Only a handful of people who got AZD1222 tested seropositive at baseline.

This clone was seen only a few times. Antigen: not known. In germline, CDR1 is SGHNT, CDR2 YENEEA. There are 17 residues in the CDR3. Unmatched junction bases numbered 10, after V lost 1 base and J lost 4 bases. The protocol was immunoSEQ multiplex PCR, while the TCRdb copy is restricted to in-frame clones and leaves out a portion. Of 80,000 to 90,000 clones listed, roughly 89% are singletons. This sequence joins TRBV11-3 and TRBJ2-3; TRBD2 matches at 8 bases. The source material was peripheral blood, sampled on day 0 of MenACWY control vaccination. This TCR was recovered from an adult in good health. The CDR3: CASSLGVAGGNADTQYF. DNA of the CDR3: TGTGCCAGCAGCTTAGGGGTGGCGGGAGGCAACGCAGATACGCAGTATTTT.